Listed below are T cell receptor beta chains from one sample, sequenced in a study of long-term antiretroviral therapy in people with HIV. Sequenced by immunoSEQ multiplex PCR; TCRdb stores in-frame clones only, minus some. The sample has some 25,000 clones, more than 65% seen once. This specimen was unsorted PBMCs, taken 1.1 years before starting antiretroviral therapy. The receptors originated from a woman younger than 45 with HIV. CDR3s include the opening cysteine and the closing phenylalanine or tryptophan. Each record gives: clone size, J gene, V gene, CDR3 protein. A clone size is listed for some rows: how often the clone was seen (once, few, many), or a class if it is expanded.

.	TRBJ1-2	TRBV2	CASSESGVYGYTF
.	TRBJ1-3	TRBV7-2	CASSPTGGNTIYF
.	TRBJ2-2	TRBV19	CASSPPGTSIGELFF
.	TRBJ1-1	TRBV27	CASKRDRSTEAFF
.	TRBJ1-2	TRBV5-1	CASSFEAGTAYGYTF
.	TRBJ1-1	TRBV9	CASSRSGTEAFF
.	TRBJ1-1	TRBV19	CASSIRGGTEAFF
.	TRBJ2-2	TRBV7-3	CASSLSAGELFF
once	TRBJ1-1	TRBV5-4	CASSFPAITGPYMNTEAFF
.	TRBJ2-3	TRBV10-3	CAISYRDPSTDTQYF